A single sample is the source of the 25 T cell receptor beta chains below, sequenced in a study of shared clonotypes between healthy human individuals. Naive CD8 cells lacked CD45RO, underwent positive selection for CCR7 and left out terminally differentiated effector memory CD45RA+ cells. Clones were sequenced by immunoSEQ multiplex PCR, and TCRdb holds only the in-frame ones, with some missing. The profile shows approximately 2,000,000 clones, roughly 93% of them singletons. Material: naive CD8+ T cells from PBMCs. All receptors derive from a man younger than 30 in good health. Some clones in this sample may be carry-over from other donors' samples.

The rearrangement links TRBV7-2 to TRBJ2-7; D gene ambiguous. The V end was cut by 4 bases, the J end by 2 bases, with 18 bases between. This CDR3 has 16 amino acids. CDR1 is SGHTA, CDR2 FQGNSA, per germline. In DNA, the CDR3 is TGTGCCAGCAGCTCACGGGTCGCGGAGTCCACCTACGAGCAGTACTTC. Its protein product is CASSSRVAESTYEQYF. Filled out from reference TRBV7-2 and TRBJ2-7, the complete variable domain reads GAGVSQSPSNKVTEKGKDVELRCDPISGHTALYWYRQSLGQGLEFLIYFQGNSAPDKSGLPSDRFSAERTGGSVSTLTIQRTQQEDSAVYLCASSSRVAESTYEQYFGPGTRLTVT.

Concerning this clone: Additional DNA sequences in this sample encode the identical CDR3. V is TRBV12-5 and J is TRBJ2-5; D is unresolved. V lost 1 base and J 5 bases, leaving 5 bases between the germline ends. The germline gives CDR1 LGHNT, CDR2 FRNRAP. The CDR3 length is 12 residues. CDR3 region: CASGLGRETQYF. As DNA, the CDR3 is TGTGCTAGTGGTTTGGGCCGGGAGACCCAGTACTTC.

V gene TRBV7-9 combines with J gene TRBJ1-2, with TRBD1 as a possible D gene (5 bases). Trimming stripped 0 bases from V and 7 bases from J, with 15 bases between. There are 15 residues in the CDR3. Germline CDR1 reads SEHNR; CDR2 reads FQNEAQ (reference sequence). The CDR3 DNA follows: TGTGCCAGCAGCTTAGCGGGACCCAGCGTTGGTGGCTACACCTTC. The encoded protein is CASSLAGPSVGGYTF.

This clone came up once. The CDR3 region is CASSKLRQEGQGDFEQYF. The CDR3 DNA reads as TGTGCCAGCAGTAAACTCCGCCAAGAGGGACAGGGTGATTTCGAGCAGTACTTC. The genes are TRBV27 and TRBJ2-7, with 9 bases matching TRBD1. Germline values: CDR1 MNHEY, CDR2 SMNVEV (reference sequence). This CDR3 contains 18 residues. The ends lost 5 bases at V and 6 bases at J; junction bases unmatched: 20.

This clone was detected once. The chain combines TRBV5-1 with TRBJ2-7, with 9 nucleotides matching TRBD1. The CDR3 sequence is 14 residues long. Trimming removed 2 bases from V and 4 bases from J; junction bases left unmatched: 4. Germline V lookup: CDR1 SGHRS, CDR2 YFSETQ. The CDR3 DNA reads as TGCGCCAGCAGCTTTATGGGACAGGGTTACGAGCAGTACTTC. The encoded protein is CASSFMGQGYEQYF.

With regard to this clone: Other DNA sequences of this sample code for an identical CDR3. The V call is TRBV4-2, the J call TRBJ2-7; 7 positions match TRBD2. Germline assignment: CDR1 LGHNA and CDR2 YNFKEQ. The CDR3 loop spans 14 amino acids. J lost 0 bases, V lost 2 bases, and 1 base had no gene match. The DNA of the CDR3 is TGTGCCAGCAGCCAACCTAGCGGCTCCTACGAGCAGTACTTC. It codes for CASSQPSGSYEQYF.

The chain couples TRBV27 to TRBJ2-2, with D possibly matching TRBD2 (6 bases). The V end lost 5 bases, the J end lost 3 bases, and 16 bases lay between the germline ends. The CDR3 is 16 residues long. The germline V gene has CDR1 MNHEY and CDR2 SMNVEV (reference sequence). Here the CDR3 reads CASSPTPGSYTGELFF. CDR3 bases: TGTGCCAGCAGTCCGACCCCCGGGAGCTACACCGGGGAGCTGTTTTTT.

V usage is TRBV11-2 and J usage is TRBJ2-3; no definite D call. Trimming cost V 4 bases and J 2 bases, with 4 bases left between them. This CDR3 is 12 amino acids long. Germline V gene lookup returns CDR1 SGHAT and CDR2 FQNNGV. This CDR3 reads CASSYTTDTQYF. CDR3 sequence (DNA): TGTGCCAGCAGCTATACCACAGATACGCAGTATTTT.

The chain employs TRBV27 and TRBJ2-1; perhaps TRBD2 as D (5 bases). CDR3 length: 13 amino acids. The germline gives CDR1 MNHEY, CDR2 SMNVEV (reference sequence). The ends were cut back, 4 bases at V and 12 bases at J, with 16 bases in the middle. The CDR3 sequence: CASSSKLSGMQFF. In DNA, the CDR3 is TGTGCCAGCAGTTCCAAACTGTCGGGGATGCAGTTCTTC.

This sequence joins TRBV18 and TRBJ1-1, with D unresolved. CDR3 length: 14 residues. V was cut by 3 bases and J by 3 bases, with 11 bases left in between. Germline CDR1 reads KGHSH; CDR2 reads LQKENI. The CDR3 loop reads CASSPPGYDTEAFF. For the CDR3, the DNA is TGTGCCAGCTCACCCCCGGGGTACGACACTGAAGCTTTCTTT.

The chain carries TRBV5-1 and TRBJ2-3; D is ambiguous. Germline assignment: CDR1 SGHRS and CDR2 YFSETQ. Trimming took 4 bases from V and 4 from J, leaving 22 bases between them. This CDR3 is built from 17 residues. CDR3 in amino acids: CASSPPSDALVADTQYF. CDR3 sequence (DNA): TGCGCCAGCAGCCCCCCATCTGACGCCCTGGTCGCAGATACGCAGTATTTT.

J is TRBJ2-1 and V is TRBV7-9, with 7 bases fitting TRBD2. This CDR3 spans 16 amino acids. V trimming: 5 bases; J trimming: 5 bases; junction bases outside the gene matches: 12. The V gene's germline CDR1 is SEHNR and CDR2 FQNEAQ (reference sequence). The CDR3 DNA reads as TGTGCCAGCAGCCCTAGGCTAGCGGAGCCACACAATGAGCAGTTCTTC. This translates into CASSPRLAEPHNEQFF.

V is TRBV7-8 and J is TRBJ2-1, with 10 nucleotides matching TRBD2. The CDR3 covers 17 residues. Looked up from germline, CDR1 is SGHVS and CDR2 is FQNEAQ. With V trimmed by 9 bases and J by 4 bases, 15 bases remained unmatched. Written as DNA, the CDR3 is TGTGCCAGTACGGCTAGCGGGAGCTTTTTGTCTTACAATGAGCAGTTCTTC. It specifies CASTASGSFLSYNEQFF.

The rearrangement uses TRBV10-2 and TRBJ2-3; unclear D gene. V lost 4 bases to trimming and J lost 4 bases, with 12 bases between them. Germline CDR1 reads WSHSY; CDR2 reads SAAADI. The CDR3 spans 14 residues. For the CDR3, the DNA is TGCGCCAGCAGTGGTTCCGTGTATTCAGATACGCAGTATTTT. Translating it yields CASSGSVYSDTQYF.

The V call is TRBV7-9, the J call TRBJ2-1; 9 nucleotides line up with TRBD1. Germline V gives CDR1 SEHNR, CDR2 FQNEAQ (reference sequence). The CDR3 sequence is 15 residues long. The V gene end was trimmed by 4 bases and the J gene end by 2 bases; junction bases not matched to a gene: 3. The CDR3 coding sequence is TGTGCCAGCAGCTACCGGGACAGGGCCTACAATGAGCAGTTCTTC. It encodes CASSYRDRAYNEQFF.

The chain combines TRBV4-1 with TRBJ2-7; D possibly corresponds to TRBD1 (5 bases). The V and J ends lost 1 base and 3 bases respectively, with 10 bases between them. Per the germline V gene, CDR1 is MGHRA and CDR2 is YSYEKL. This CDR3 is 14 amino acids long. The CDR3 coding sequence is TGCGCCAGCAGCCAAGTAGCAGGGAACTACGAGCAGTACTTC. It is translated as CASSQVAGNYEQYF.

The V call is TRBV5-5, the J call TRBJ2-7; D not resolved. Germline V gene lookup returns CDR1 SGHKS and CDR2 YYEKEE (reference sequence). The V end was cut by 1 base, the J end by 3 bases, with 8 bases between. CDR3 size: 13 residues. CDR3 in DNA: TGTGCCAGCAGCTTGCGGCTAGTCTACGAGCAGTACTTC. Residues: CASSLRLVYEQYF.

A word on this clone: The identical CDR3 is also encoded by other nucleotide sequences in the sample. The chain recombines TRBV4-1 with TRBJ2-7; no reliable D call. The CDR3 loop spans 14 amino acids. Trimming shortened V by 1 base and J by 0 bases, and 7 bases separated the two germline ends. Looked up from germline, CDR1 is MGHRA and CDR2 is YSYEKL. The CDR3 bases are TGCGCCAGCAGCCAAGGGCCACTCTCCTACGAGCAGTACTTC. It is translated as CASSQGPLSYEQYF.

This CDR3 is CSGDLATYTDTQYF. The CDR3 nucleotides read TGCAGCGGAGACCTAGCGACTTACACAGATACGCAGTATTTT. V is TRBV29-1 and J is TRBJ2-3; TRBD2 might be the D (6 bases). V was clipped by 7 bases and J by 2 bases, with 16 bases between them. The V gene's germline CDR1 is SQVTM and CDR2 ANQGSEA. The length of the CDR3 is 14 residues.

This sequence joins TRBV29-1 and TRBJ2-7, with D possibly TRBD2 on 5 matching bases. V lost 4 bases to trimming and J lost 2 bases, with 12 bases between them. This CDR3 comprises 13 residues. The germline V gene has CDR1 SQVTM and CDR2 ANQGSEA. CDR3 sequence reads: CSVVLVGAYEQYF. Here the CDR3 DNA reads TGCAGCGTTGTTCTGGTGGGAGCCTACGAGCAGTACTTC.

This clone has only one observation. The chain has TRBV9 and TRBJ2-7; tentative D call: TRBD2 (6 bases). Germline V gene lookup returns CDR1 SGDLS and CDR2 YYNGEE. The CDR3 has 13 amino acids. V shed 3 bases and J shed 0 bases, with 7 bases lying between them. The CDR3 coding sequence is TGTGCCAGCAGCGCAGCGGGCTCCTACGAGCAGTACTTC. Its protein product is CASSAAGSYEQYF.

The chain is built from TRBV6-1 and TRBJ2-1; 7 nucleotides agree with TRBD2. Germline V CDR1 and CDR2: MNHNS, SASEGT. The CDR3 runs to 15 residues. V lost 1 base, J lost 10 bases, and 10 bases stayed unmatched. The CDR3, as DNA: TGTGCCAGCAGTGAAGGGTTAGCGGGCTTTTACGAGCAGTTCTTC. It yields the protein CASSEGLAGFYEQFF.

Here the CDR3 reads CASSLQGAGGELFF. DNA for the CDR3: TGCGCCAGCAGCCTTCAGGGGGCGGGCGGGGAGCTGTTTTTT. This chain connects TRBV4-1 to TRBJ2-2; 8 bases align to TRBD1. The CDR3 loop spans 14 amino acids. Trimming took 4 bases from V and 7 from J; bases not matched to a gene: 5. CDR1 and CDR2 (germline): MGHRA, YSYEKL.

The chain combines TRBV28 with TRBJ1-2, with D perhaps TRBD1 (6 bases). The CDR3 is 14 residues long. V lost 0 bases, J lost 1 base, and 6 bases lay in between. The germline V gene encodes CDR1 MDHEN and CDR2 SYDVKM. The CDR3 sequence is CASSLWDSNYGYTF. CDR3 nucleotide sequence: TGTGCCAGCAGTTTATGGGACAGTAACTATGGCTACACCTTC.

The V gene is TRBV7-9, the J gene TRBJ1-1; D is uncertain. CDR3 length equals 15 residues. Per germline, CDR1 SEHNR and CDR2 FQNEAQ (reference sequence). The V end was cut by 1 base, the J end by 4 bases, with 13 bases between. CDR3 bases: TGTGCCAGCAGCTTAGGATCTCTAGGGAGCACTGAAGCTTTCTTT. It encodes CASSLGSLGSTEAFF.